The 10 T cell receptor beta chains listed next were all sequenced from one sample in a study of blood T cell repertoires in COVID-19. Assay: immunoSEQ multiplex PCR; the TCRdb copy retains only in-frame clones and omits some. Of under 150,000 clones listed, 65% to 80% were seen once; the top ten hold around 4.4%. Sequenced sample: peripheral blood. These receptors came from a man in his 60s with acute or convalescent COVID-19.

CDR3 protein: CASSDQYRGSYEQYF. Written as DNA, the CDR3 is TGTGCCAGCAGCGATCAATACAGGGGTTCCTACGAGCAGTACTTC. The chain has TRBV28 and TRBJ2-7; 7 nucleotides align to TRBD1. J was trimmed by 1 base and V by 6 bases; bases with no gene match: 9. The CDR3 runs to 15 residues. Germline-derived CDR1 and CDR2 are MDHEN and SYDVKM.

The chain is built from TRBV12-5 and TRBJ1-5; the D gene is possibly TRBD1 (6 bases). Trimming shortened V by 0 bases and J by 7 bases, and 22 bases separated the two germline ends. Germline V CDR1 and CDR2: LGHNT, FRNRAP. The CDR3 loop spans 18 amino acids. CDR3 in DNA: TGTGCTAGTGGTTTGGTAACGGCCCTGGGGGCAGTCAACCAGCCCCAGCATTTT. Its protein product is CASGLVTALGAVNQPQHF.

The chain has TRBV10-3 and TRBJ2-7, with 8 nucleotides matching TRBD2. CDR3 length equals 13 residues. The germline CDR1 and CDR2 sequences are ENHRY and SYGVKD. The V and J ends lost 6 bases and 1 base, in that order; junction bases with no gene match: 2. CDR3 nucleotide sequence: TGTGCCATCAGACTAGCGGCATCCTACGAGCAGTACTTC. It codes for CAIRLAASYEQYF.

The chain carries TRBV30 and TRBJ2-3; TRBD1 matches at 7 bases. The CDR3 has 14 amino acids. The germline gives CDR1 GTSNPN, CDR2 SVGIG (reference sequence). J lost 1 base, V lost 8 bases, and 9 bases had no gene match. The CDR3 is CARSSQGGTDTQYF. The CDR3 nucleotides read TGTGCCCGTTCCTCGCAGGGGGGCACAGATACGCAGTATTTT.

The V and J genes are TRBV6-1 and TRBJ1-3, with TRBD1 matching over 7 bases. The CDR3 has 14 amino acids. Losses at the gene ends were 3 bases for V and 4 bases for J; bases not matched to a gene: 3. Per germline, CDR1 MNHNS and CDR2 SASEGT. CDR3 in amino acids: CASSDVDRGNTIYF. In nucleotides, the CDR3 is TGTGCCAGCAGTGATGTGGACAGGGGAAACACCATATATTTT.

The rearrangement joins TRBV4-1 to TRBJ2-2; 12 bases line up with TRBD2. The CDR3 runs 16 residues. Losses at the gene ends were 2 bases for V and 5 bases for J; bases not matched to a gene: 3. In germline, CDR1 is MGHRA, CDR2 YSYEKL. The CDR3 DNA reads TGCGCCAGCAGCCAACTAGCGGGAGGGGGGACCGGGGAGCTGTTTTTT. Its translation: CASSQLAGGGTGELFF.

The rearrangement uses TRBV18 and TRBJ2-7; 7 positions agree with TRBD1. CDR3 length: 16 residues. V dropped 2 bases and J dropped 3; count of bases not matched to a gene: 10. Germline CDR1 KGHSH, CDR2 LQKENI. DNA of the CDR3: TGTGCCAGCTCACCAAGCGACAGGGTGTACGACTACGAGCAGTACTTC. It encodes CASSPSDRVYDYEQYF.

This CDR3 is CASSLVDKHTEAFF. CDR3 in DNA: TGTGCCAGCAGCTTGGTTGACAAACACACTGAAGCTTTCTTT. The chain is built from TRBV5-6 and TRBJ1-1; D uncertain. CDR3 length: 14 amino acids. Germline loops: CDR1 SGHDT, CDR2 YYEEEE. V was shortened by 0 bases and J by 3 bases, with 9 bases between the two germline ends.

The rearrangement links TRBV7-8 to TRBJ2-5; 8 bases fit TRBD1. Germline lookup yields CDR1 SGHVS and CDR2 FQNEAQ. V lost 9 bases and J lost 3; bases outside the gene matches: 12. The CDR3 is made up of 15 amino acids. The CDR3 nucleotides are TGTGCCAGTGAGACAGGGGATGGGACCGAAGAGACCCAGTACTTC. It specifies CASETGDGTEETQYF.

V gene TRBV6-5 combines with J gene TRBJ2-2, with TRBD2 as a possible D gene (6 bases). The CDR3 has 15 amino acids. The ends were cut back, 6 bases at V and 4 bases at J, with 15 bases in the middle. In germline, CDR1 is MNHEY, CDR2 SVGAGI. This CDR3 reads CASRTWGGTTGELFF. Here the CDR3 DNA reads TGTGCCAGCAGAACTTGGGGAGGAACCACCGGGGAGCTGTTTTTT.